Listed here are 27 T cell receptor beta chains from one sample, sequenced in a study of cytomegalovirus exposure and HLA in healthy donors. Primers included in the PCR were 60 Vbeta and 13 Jbeta primers. The repertoire was sequenced with immunoSEQ multiplex PCR; TCRdb's copy has only in-frame clones and lacks some. The profile covers around 180,000 clones, with roughly 70% appearing a single time and 1.5% taken by the ten largest. The material sequenced was PBMCs. The receptors originated from a girl between 10 and 17 years old in good health and CMV-seronegative.

This clone was recorded a few times. The chain couples TRBV6-5 to TRBJ1-1; D is possibly TRBD1 (5 bases). Trimming removed 4 bases from V and 5 bases from J, with 14 bases in between. CDR3 length: 14 amino acids. Germline values: CDR1 MNHEY, CDR2 SVGAGI. CDR3 loop: CASSSLTGATEAFF. The CDR3 nucleotides are TGTGCCAGCAGTTCCCTCACAGGTGCAACTGAAGCTTTCTTT.

This clone was recorded a few times. The V call is TRBV28, the J call TRBJ2-5, with D uncertain. The V end lost 6 bases, the J end lost 8 bases, and 13 bases lay between the germline ends. There are 12 residues in the CDR3. In germline, CDR1 is MDHEN, CDR2 SYDVKM. CDR3 sequence reads: CASSLDRGTQYF. CDR3 nucleotides: TGTGCCAGCAGCCTCGACCGAGGAACCCAGTACTTC.

The V gene is TRBV7-2, the J gene TRBJ1-3, with D uncertain. V was pared by 2 bases and J by 0 bases, with 2 bases between. The CDR3 totals 13 residues. Looked up from germline, CDR1 is SGHTA and CDR2 is FQGNSA. The CDR3 DNA reads as TGTGCCAGCAGCTTACTCTCTGGAAACACCATATATTTT. Amino acid sequence: CASSLLSGNTIYF.

The chain couples TRBV5-1 to TRBJ2-3; a weak D match, TRBD2 (6 bases). Between the trimmed V and J ends, which lost 5 bases and 1 base, there was a span of 11 bases. This CDR3 contains 14 residues. Germline V gene lookup returns CDR1 SGHRS and CDR2 YFSETQ. DNA of the CDR3: TGCGCCAGCAGAGGAGGGATGGGCACAGATACGCAGTATTTT. Encoded protein: CASRGGMGTDTQYF.

This clone was recorded only once. The chain employs TRBV10-1 and TRBJ2-7; the match to TRBD1 covers 9 bases. Per the germline V gene, CDR1 is WNHNN and CDR2 is SYGVQD (reference sequence). The J segment lost 3 bases and the V segment lost 0 bases, leaving 6 bases of the junction unmatched. The CDR3 loop spans 16 amino acids. The chain's CDR3 is CASSESADRGNYEQYF. DNA of the CDR3: TGCGCCAGCAGTGAGTCCGCGGACAGGGGCAACTACGAGCAGTACTTC.

The chain employs TRBV19 and TRBJ1-4; D remains unclear. This CDR3 is 15 amino acids long. Germline V gene sequence: CDR1 LNHDA, CDR2 SQIVND (reference sequence). Deletions cut 0 bases from V and 8 bases from J, with 13 bases between. As DNA, the CDR3 is TGTGCCAGTAGTATAGATCAACAGCCTTCAGAAAAACTGTTTTTT. Translation gives CASSIDQQPSEKLFF.

This sequence joins TRBV7-8 and TRBJ2-3, with 7 nucleotides matching TRBD2. This CDR3 has 17 residues. CDR1 SGHVS and CDR2 FQNEAQ come from the germline V gene. J gave up 8 bases and V 5 bases, and 19 bases lay outside the gene matches. CDR3 DNA: TGTGCCAGCAGCCCTAGCGGTCGTGTGGTCTTTAAGGCTACGCAGTATTTT. Protein sequence: CASSPSGRVVFKATQYF.

The V and J genes are TRBV5-4 and TRBJ2-1; 7 positions match TRBD2. Germline V gene sequence: CDR1 SGHNT, CDR2 YYREEE (reference sequence). The CDR3 sequence is 18 residues long. J gave up 2 bases and V 3 bases, and 14 bases lay outside the gene matches. The CDR3 DNA reads TGTGCCAGCAGCTACCTAATGGGGACGACTAGCACCTACAATGAGCAGTTCTTC. Its translation: CASSYLMGTTSTYNEQFF. Combining the CDR3 with reference TRBV5-4 and TRBJ2-1 gives the whole variable domain ETGVTQSPTHLIKTRGQQVTLRCSSQSGHNTVSWYQQALGQGPQFIFQYYREEENGRGNFPPRFSGLQFPNYSSELNVNALELDDSALYLCASSYLMGTTSTYNEQFFGPGTRLTVL.

This clone showed up just once. This chain links TRBV29-1 with TRBJ1-5; D unclear. Trimming stripped 4 bases from V and 0 bases from J, with 4 bases between. This CDR3 comprises 12 residues. Germline CDR1 is SQVTM and CDR2 is ANQGSEA. The CDR3 sequence: CSVGDSNQPQHF. Written as DNA, the CDR3 is TGCAGCGTTGGCGATAGCAATCAGCCCCAGCATTTT. The full variable domain, with the rest looked up from reference TRBV29-1 and TRBJ1-5, is SAVISQKPSRDICQRGTSLTIQCQVDSQVTMMFWYRQQPGQSLTLIATANQGSEATYESGFVIDKFPISRPNLTFSTLTVSNMSPEDSSIYLCSVGDSNQPQHFGDGTRLSIL.

This clone was counted ten times or more. The CDR3 sequence: CAWKGGAAEQFF. CDR3 DNA: TGTGCCTGGAAAGGAGGGGCTGCTGAGCAGTTCTTC. The chain recombines TRBV30 with TRBJ2-1; weak D call: TRBD2 (6 bases). CDR1 and CDR2 from the germline V gene are GTSNPN and SVGIG (reference sequence). The CDR3 has 12 residues. V gave up 4 bases and J gave up 9 bases, with 13 bases separating them. The whole variable domain, filled in from reference TRBV30 and TRBJ2-1, reads SQTIHQWPATLVQPVGSPLSLECTVEGTSNPNLYWYRQAAGRGLQLLFYSVGIGQISSEVPQNLSASRPQDRQFILSSKKLLLSDSGFYLCAWKGGAAEQFFGPGTRLTVL.

The gene calls are TRBV4-1 and TRBJ1-4; weak D call: TRBD1 (5 bases). This CDR3 has 16 residues. Germline CDR1 is MGHRA and CDR2 is YSYEKL. With 1 base removed from V and 8 bases from J, the gap between germline ends came to 17 bases. CDR3 region: CASSQGGSGVGEKLFF. The CDR3, as DNA: TGCGCCAGCAGCCAAGGAGGATCGGGGGTTGGAGAAAAACTGTTTTTT.

V and J are TRBV19 and TRBJ1-2; no reliable D call. V lost 5 bases and J lost 8, with 12 bases in between. The CDR3 sequence is 12 residues long. The germline V gene encodes CDR1 LNHDA and CDR2 SQIVND (reference sequence). CDR3 region: CASSFPAVGYTF. Written as DNA, the CDR3 is TGTGCCAGTAGTTTCCCCGCGGTAGGCTACACCTTC.

V gene TRBV27 combines with J gene TRBJ1-2; 11 bases are a match to TRBD1. V was pared by 8 bases and J by 5 bases, with 7 bases of the junction left unmatched. The CDR3 loop spans 14 amino acids. Germline CDR1 MNHEY, CDR2 SMNVEV (reference sequence). The CDR3 spells CASGGTGGTYGYTF. The CDR3 DNA reads as TGTGCCAGCGGGGGGACAGGGGGGACGTATGGCTACACCTTC.

The V and J genes are TRBV6-5 and TRBJ1-1; TRBD1 is a possible D gene (6 bases). Germline V gene lookup returns CDR1 MNHEY and CDR2 SVGAGI. Trimming left V 2 bases short and J 0 bases short, with 10 bases between. CDR3 length: 15 residues. CDR3 residues: CASSYRDRLNTEAFF. The CDR3 bases are TGTGCCAGCAGTTACCGCGACAGGCTGAACACTGAAGCTTTCTTT.

J is TRBJ2-7 and V is TRBV7-9, with TRBD2 matching 8 bases. Germline CDR1 reads SEHNR; CDR2 reads FQNEAQ (reference sequence). The CDR3 is 14 residues long. CDR3 in DNA: TGTGCTTCCTTGGGCGGGGGGCTCCGGTACGAGCAGTACTTC. As protein: CASLGGGLRYEQYF.

CDR3 in DNA: TGTGCCAGCATTCGCGCGGGGGACCTCACAGATACGCAGTATTTT. Amino acids: CASIRAGDLTDTQYF. The chain combines TRBV6-5 with TRBJ2-3; 7 bases agree with TRBD2. CDR1 MNHEY and CDR2 SVGAGI come from the germline V gene. This CDR3 is 15 amino acids long. Losses at the gene ends were 7 bases for V and 2 bases for J; bases not matched to a gene: 9.

The rearrangement joins TRBV30 to TRBJ1-5; a possible D gene is TRBD1 (5 bases). The germline V gene encodes CDR1 GTSNPN and CDR2 SVGIG (reference sequence). The ends were cut back, 0 bases at V and 6 bases at J, with 15 bases in the middle. This CDR3 region has 15 residues. CDR3 DNA sequence: TGTGCCTGGAGTGTTATTGGGGGAGCGGGTCAGCCCCAGCATTTT. Residues: CAWSVIGGAGQPQHF.

The chain recombines TRBV15 with TRBJ2-1; 7 bases agree with TRBD1. The CDR3 spans 15 residues. Per germline, CDR1 LNHNV and CDR2 YYDKDF (reference sequence). Trimming removed 3 bases from V and 5 bases from J; junction bases left unmatched: 7. The CDR3 reads CATSSSTGIDNEQFF. The CDR3 region has the DNA TGTGCCACCAGCAGTTCGACAGGGATCGACAATGAGCAGTTCTTC.

This clone was detected a few times. The chain has TRBV5-6 and TRBJ1-4; 7 bases agree with TRBD1. Germline CDR1 and CDR2: SGHDT and YYEEEE. The CDR3 contains 14 residues. Trimming cost V 5 bases and J 6 bases; bases outside gene matches: 7. CDR3 protein: CASRATGTDEKLFF. The CDR3 region has the DNA TGTGCCAGCAGAGCCACCGGGACAGATGAAAAACTGTTTTTT.

The gene calls are TRBV5-4 and TRBJ1-4; D gene unclear. The V gene lost 0 bases and the J gene lost 9 bases, with 18 bases spanning the gap. The CDR3 loop spans 16 amino acids. Per germline, CDR1 SGHNT and CDR2 YYREEE (reference sequence). The CDR3 region has the DNA TGTGCCAGCAGCTTGGCGACCGGGAGCCAGCGTCAAAAACTGTTTTTT. Encoded protein: CASSLATGSQRQKLFF.

There are a few counts of this clone. The chain recombines TRBV25-1 with TRBJ2-1; 12 nucleotides agree with TRBD1. The CDR3 runs 15 residues. Germline CDR1 MGHDK, CDR2 SYGVNS. V was pared by 3 bases and J by 9 bases, with 6 bases of the junction left unmatched. CDR3: CASSDRDRGRSEQFF. For the CDR3, the DNA is TGTGCCAGCAGTGACCGGGACAGGGGGCGAAGTGAGCAGTTCTTC.

The chain uses TRBV7-3 and TRBJ2-1; maybe TRBD2 (5 bases). Trimming took 2 bases from V and 0 from J, leaving 23 bases between them. CDR3 size: 20 residues. Germline values: CDR1 SGHTA, CDR2 FQGTGA. The CDR3 is CASSLSLVAGPYGSYNEQFF. The CDR3 region has the DNA TGTGCCAGCAGCTTATCACTAGTGGCCGGCCCTTACGGCTCCTACAATGAGCAGTTCTTC.

For the CDR3, the DNA is TGTGCCAGCAGGGGGCCCTGGACGGACCATCTCGAAAACCCTGAAGCTTTCTTT. Protein product: CASRGPWTDHLENPEAFF. The V and J genes are TRBV7-8 and TRBJ1-1; D might be TRBD1 (5 bases). Germline-derived CDR1 and CDR2 are SGHVS and FQNEAQ. The CDR3 sequence is 18 residues long. The V gene lost 6 bases and the J gene lost 6 bases, with 29 bases spanning the gap.

The rearrangement uses TRBV7-6 and TRBJ2-1; 7 bases align to TRBD2. J lost 10 bases, V lost 0 bases, and 12 bases had no gene match. The V gene's germline CDR1 is SGHVS and CDR2 FNYEAQ. The CDR3 runs 16 residues. The DNA of the CDR3 is TGTGCCAGCAGCTTAGCCGGCGGGGGATCCCTAGGGGAGCAGTTCTTC. Translated, it gives CASSLAGGGSLGEQFF. Filled out from reference TRBV7-6 and TRBJ2-1, the complete variable domain reads GAGVSQSPRYKVTKRGQDVALRCDPISGHVSLYWYRQALGQGPEFLTYFNYEAQQDKSGLPNDRFSAERPEGSISTLTIQRTEQRDSAMYRCASSLAGGGSLGEQFFGPGTRLTVL.

The rearrangement links TRBV4-1 to TRBJ1-5; the D gene is possibly TRBD1 (5 bases). Germline assignment: CDR1 MGHRA and CDR2 YSYEKL. Trimming took 0 bases from V and 4 from J, leaving 13 bases between them. CDR3 length: 16 residues. The CDR3: CASSQDIGGLNQPQHF. CDR3 in DNA: TGCGCCAGCAGCCAAGATATCGGGGGACTTAATCAGCCCCAGCATTTT.

The gene calls are TRBV6-1 and TRBJ1-5; D remains unclear. The CDR3 spans 14 residues. Germline values: CDR1 MNHNS, CDR2 SASEGT. Trimming shortened V by 2 bases and J by 0 bases, and 5 bases separated the two germline ends. CDR3 coding DNA: TGTGCCAGCAGTGAAACAGATAGCAATCAGCCCCAGCATTTT. Encoded protein: CASSETDSNQPQHF.

A word on this clone: The sample holds other DNA sequences that translate to the same CDR3. The chain links TRBV5-6 to TRBJ2-3; D not certain. The CDR3 loop spans 14 amino acids. V lost 0 bases to trimming and J lost 0 bases, with 5 bases between them. Germline assignment: CDR1 SGHDT and CDR2 YYEEEE. The CDR3 protein is CASSLAGSTDTQYF. The CDR3 coding sequence is TGTGCCAGCAGCTTGGCAGGCAGCACAGATACGCAGTATTTT.